This is a list of T cell receptor beta chains from one sample in a study of cytomegalovirus exposure and HLA in healthy donors. Produced via immunoSEQ multiplex PCR; TCRdb's table is partial and in-frame only. The sample table includes 150,000 to 200,000 clones. The sequenced sample consisted of PBMCs. Every receptor here comes from a woman in her sixties in good health and CMV-seronegative. CDR3s include the opening cysteine and the closing phenylalanine or tryptophan. Fields, in order: D gene, J gene, V gene, CDR3 protein. A D gene is named only where the DNA matches it firmly.

NA	TRBJ2-6	TRBV19	CASSLYANSGANVLTF
NA	TRBJ2-5	TRBV6-5	CASSPRRGREETQYF
TRBD1	TRBJ2-7	TRBV29-1	CSVGRDRGSYEQYF
NA	TRBJ2-7	TRBV7-9	CASSSNLRVYEQYF
NA	TRBJ1-3	TRBV4-2	CASSQDRQYYSGNTIYF
NA	TRBJ1-5	TRBV7-2	CASSLSPPRGNQPQHF
TRBD1	TRBJ2-2	TRBV7-3	CASSPGGASTGELFF
TRBD1	TRBJ2-7	TRBV5-1	CASSLGQGKGIYEQYF
TRBD2	TRBJ2-7	TRBV5-1	CASRIAGSPYEQYF
NA	TRBJ2-7	TRBV5-1	CASSPVIQGDEQYF
NA	TRBJ2-7	TRBV5-1	CASSLPEGRGEQYF
NA	TRBJ1-5	TRBV19	CASTLGLSGNQPQHF
TRBD2	TRBJ2-7	TRBV18	CASSPPSGRMYEQYF
NA	TRBJ1-1	TRBV5-6	CASTPEWQRNTEAFF
NA	TRBJ1-5	TRBV7-2	CASSSDSSSNQPQHF
NA	TRBJ1-2	TRBV5-5	CASSPQVRYGYTF
NA	TRBJ2-3	TRBV4-3	CASSQDSRVTDTQYF
NA	TRBJ2-3	TRBV7-9	CASRPGTGPSTDTQYF
NA	TRBJ1-5	TRBV2	CASSIYRDWQPQHF
NA	TRBJ2-2	TRBV10-3	CAISSGQSDTGELFF
TRBD2	TRBJ2-1	TRBV27	CASSFPRGAGVYNEQFF
NA	TRBJ2-7	TRBV9	CASSPRPAGEQYF
TRBD1	TRBJ2-3	TRBV7-9	CASTQRTGGSTDTQYF
TRBD1	TRBJ1-2	TRBV6-5	CASSYLYGQGYGYTF
NA	TRBJ2-7	TRBV12-5	CASGLEAGAYEQYF
NA	TRBJ2-5	TRBV11-2	CASSPYRLRGETQYF
NA	TRBJ2-7	TRBV2	CASSRGPSYEQYF
TRBD1	TRBJ1-5	TRBV5-1	CASSPEGQDHQPQHF
NA	TRBJ1-1	TRBV7-8	CASSPGTHTEAFF
TRBD2	TRBJ2-1	TRBV10-2	CASSEWGISGSSNEQFF
TRBD2	TRBJ2-2	TRBV29-1	CSLKTSANTGELFF
NA	TRBJ1-4	TRBV5-1	CASSLTGRKEKLFF
TRBD1	NA	TRBV14	CASSQQDRPSEYEQYF
NA	TRBJ1-2	TRBV19	CASSRGDSNYGYTF
NA	TRBJ2-3	TRBV5-1	CASSSWRGSGTDTQYF
TRBD1	TRBJ2-7	TRBV7-9	CASSARDRSSYEQYF